Below are 22 T cell receptor beta chains sequenced from a single sample in a study of vaccination and CD4 T cells after COVID-19. The assay that was used to sequence DNA from cultured CD4+ T cells was the Oncomine TCR Beta short-read assay. Via MiXCR, TCRdb re-called the PCR reads, giving one row per CDR3 protein. The top ten hold approximately 7.3% of the sample, which has over 14,000 distinct CDR3 sequences, approximately 52% seen once. Their specific antigens are unknown. The treatment here: approximately nine-day PBMC culture with coronavirus spike peptide pools or control peptides (ViraFEST assay). Sequencing input: CD4+ T cells from blood, cultured in vitro. The receptors stem from a human donor who had recovered from COVID-19.

This clonotype has just one count. The chain employs TRBV7-2 and TRBJ2-7; the D call may be TRBD1 or TRBD2 (5 bases each). CDR1 is SGHTA, CDR2 FQGNSA, per germline. Trimming stripped 4 bases from V and 0 bases from J, with 16 bases between. The CDR3 runs 16 residues. DNA of the CDR3: TGTGCCAGCAGCTCCTGGCTTAGCGACAGCTCCTACGAGCAGTACTTC. Amino acid sequence: CASSSWLSDSSYEQYF.

This clonotype was picked up a small number of times. V gene TRBV7-3 combines with J gene TRBJ1-1; D possibly corresponds to TRBD1 (6 bases). This CDR3 has 14 amino acids. With 3 bases removed from V and 7 bases from J, the gap between germline ends came to 15 bases. The germline gives CDR1 SGHTA, CDR2 FQGTGA. CDR3 protein: CASSLGGQSSEAFF. The DNA for the CDR3 is TGTGCCAGCAGCTTGGGAGGACAGTCGAGTGAAGCTTTCTTT.

Only a few counts were recorded for this clonotype. The gene calls are TRBV27 and TRBJ2-2; D possibly corresponds to TRBD1 (6 bases). V was pared by 6 bases and J by 3 bases, with 17 bases between. Per the germline V gene, CDR1 is MNHEY and CDR2 is SMNVEV (reference sequence). The CDR3 runs 16 residues. The CDR3: CASRSGQAGYTGELFF. For the CDR3, the DNA is TGTGCCAGCAGATCGGGACAAGCAGGGTACACCGGGGAGCTGTTTTTT.

The J gene is TRBJ2-5, the V gene TRBV12-3 or TRBV12-4; D ambiguous. Trimming shortened V by 0 bases and J by 2 bases, and 1 base separated the two germline ends. CDR3 length equals 12 residues. The chain's CDR3 is CASSLAQETQYF. CDR3 nucleotide sequence: TGTGCCAGCAGTTTAGCGCAAGAGACCCAGTACTTC.

The chain is built from TRBV6-1 and TRBJ2-7; unclear D gene. Germline CDR1 reads MNHNS; CDR2 reads SASEGT. This CDR3 contains 16 residues. Trimming took 4 bases from V and 3 from J, leaving 19 bases between them. In nucleotides, the CDR3 is TGTGCCAGCAGTGCCGGCCTGGGGTCGCCATTCTACGAGCAGTACTTC. As protein: CASSAGLGSPFYEQYF.

The chain combines TRBV30 with TRBJ1-1; D perhaps matches TRBD1 (6 bases). CDR3 length: 12 residues. The germline V gene encodes CDR1 GTSNPN and CDR2 SVGIG (reference sequence). With 5 bases removed from V and 3 bases from J, the gap between germline ends came to 10 bases. DNA for the CDR3: TGTGCCTGGGGGAGGGGGGACACTGAAGCTTTCTTT. This encodes CAWGRGDTEAFF.

This chain links TRBV7-3 with TRBJ1-2; a possible D gene is TRBD1 (5 bases). V shed 5 bases and J shed 6 bases, with 16 bases lying between them. The germline CDR1 and CDR2 sequences are SGHTA and FQGTGA. This CDR3 contains 14 residues. CDR3 region: CASSLRAGRDGYTF. In DNA form, the CDR3 reads TGTGCCAGCAGCCTACGGGCAGGGAGGGATGGCTACACCTTC.

This chain uses TRBV7-8 with TRBJ1-3, with D unclear. This CDR3 spans 14 amino acids. Trimming cost V 1 base and J 3 bases, with 7 bases left between them. CDR1 is SGHVS and CDR2 is FQNEAQ in the germline V gene. The DNA for the CDR3 is TGTGCCAGCAGCTTAGTAGACGGTGGAAACACCATATATTTT. Amino acid sequence: CASSLVDGGNTIYF.

This chain connects TRBV27 to TRBJ1-6; TRBD1 aligns across 8 bases. The CDR3 length is 18 residues. With 6 bases clipped from V and 0 bases from J, the junction kept 10 bases outside the gene matches. From germline, CDR1 is MNHEY and CDR2 SMNVEV (reference sequence). In DNA, the CDR3 is TGTGCCAGCAGAATCCTCGGACAGGGAAGCTCCTATAATTCACCCCTCCACTTT. This encodes CASRILGQGSSYNSPLHF.

This clonotype is categorized as medium-sized (0.01 to 0.1%). The chain carries TRBV6-1 and TRBJ1-2; 9 bases match TRBD1. This CDR3 contains 17 residues. The V and J ends lost 6 bases and 8 bases, in that order; junction bases with no gene match: 19. CDR1 is MNHNS, CDR2 SASEGT, per germline. CDR3 residues: CASSSRTGQGLIGGYTF. In nucleotides, the CDR3 is TGTGCCAGCAGCTCCAGGACGGGACAGGGCCTGATTGGAGGCTACACCTTC.

The gene calls are TRBV12-3 or TRBV12-4 and TRBJ2-2, with 8 bases aligning to TRBD2. The CDR3 contains 13 residues. Trimming at V came to 6 bases and at J to 7 bases, leaving 4 bases not matched to a gene. CDR3 amino acids: CASSITSGGELFF. DNA of the CDR3: TGTGCCAGCAGCATAACTAGCGGCGGGGAGCTGTTTTTT.

This clonotype showed up just a few times. V usage is TRBV24-1 and J usage is TRBJ2-5; D gene uncertain. CDR1 is KGHDR and CDR2 is SFDVKD in the germline V gene. The CDR3 length is 13 residues. The germline V and J ends were trimmed by 4 bases and 4 bases, with 9 bases remaining between them. Here the CDR3 reads CATSDMGGETQYF. CDR3 sequence (DNA): TGTGCCACCAGTGACATGGGTGGAGAGACCCAGTACTTC.

This clonotype showed up just a few times. V gene TRBV20-1 combines with J gene TRBJ1-1, with D perhaps matching TRBD1 (5 bases). Trimming removed 1 base at V and 4 bases at J, with 16 bases between. This CDR3 is 15 amino acids long. Germline V lookup: CDR1 DFQATT, CDR2 SNEGSKA (reference sequence). The CDR3 region is CSARGRPAGVTEAFF. The CDR3 DNA reads as TGCAGTGCTAGAGGTCGGCCTGCGGGGGTCACTGAAGCTTTCTTT.

V usage is TRBV11-2 and J usage is TRBJ1-2; a weak D match, TRBD1 (5 bases). Germline V CDR1 and CDR2: SGHAT, FQNNGV. Trimming took off 4 bases at V and 5 bases at J, with 11 bases between the two ends. The CDR3 totals 13 residues. This CDR3 is CASSSRQQYGYTF. CDR3 DNA sequence: TGTGCCAGCAGCTCCCGACAGCAATATGGCTACACCTTC.

This clonotype was seen more than once but under ten times. J is TRBJ1-6 and V is TRBV2; D unclear. CDR1 and CDR2 (germline): SNHLY, FYNNEI. The V and J ends lost 2 bases and 9 bases respectively, with 14 bases between them. The CDR3 totals 15 residues. DNA of the CDR3: TGTGCCAGCAGTGAACGGGAGGTCCCGAGTTCACCCCTCCACTTT. Its protein product is CASSEREVPSSPLHF.

There are a few counts of this clonotype. The rearrangement joins TRBV19 to TRBJ1-1; maybe TRBD1 (5 bases). V was trimmed by 9 bases and J by 7 bases, leaving 12 bases between them. The germline gives CDR1 LNHDA, CDR2 SQIVND (reference sequence). This CDR3 spans 11 amino acids. CDR3 DNA sequence: TGTGCCAGCAGTCCGGGGGGTGAAGCTTTCTTT. Amino acids: CASSPGGEAFF.

This clonotype has just a few counts. The V and J genes are TRBV10-1 and TRBJ2-7, with TRBD2 matching over 13 bases. The germline V gene has CDR1 WNHNN and CDR2 SYGVQD (reference sequence). Unmatched junction bases numbered 15, after V lost 8 bases and J lost 2 bases. The CDR3 is made up of 18 amino acids. CDR3 sequence: CASGENRLGLAGAYEQYF. The CDR3 region has the DNA TGCGCCAGCGGGGAAAATCGCCTAGGACTAGCGGGAGCCTACGAGCAGTACTTC.

The chain links TRBV7-6 to TRBJ2-2, with TRBD1 matching 7 bases. This CDR3 comprises 16 residues. Unmatched junction bases numbered 12, after V lost 5 bases and J lost 6 bases. In germline, CDR1 is SGHVS, CDR2 FNYEAQ. CDR3 loop: CASSLGQARIAGELFF. The CDR3 nucleotides read TGTGCCAGCAGCCTCGGACAGGCGAGGATAGCCGGGGAGCTGTTTTTT.

V gene TRBV20-1 combines with J gene TRBJ2-5; D may match TRBD1 or TRBD2 (5 bases each). The CDR3 sequence is 16 residues long. V lost 0 bases, J lost 5 bases, and 19 bases lay in between. The germline gives CDR1 DFQATT, CDR2 SNEGSKA (reference sequence). The CDR3 nucleotides read TGCAGTGCTAGAGACTTCCGGGGCAGCTCGACGGAGACCCAGTACTTC. It yields the protein CSARDFRGSSTETQYF.

In its sample, this clonotype was seen a few times. This chain joins TRBV2 and TRBJ2-7, with 8 positions matching TRBD2. The CDR3 totals 12 residues. V trimming: 7 bases; J trimming: 6 bases; junction bases outside the gene matches: 5. CDR1 and CDR2 (germline): SNHLY, FYNNEI. The CDR3 bases are TGTGCCAGCAAGCGGGAGTTCAGCGAGCAGTACTTC. Residues: CASKREFSEQYF.

The chain links TRBV20-1 to TRBJ1-1; D remains ambiguous. Trimming cost V 3 bases and J 1 base, with 6 bases left between them. Germline loops: CDR1 DFQATT, CDR2 SNEGSKA (reference sequence). This CDR3 has 12 amino acids. The CDR3 here is CSARRPNTEAFF. In DNA form, the CDR3 reads TGCAGTGCTAGGAGACCGAACACTGAAGCTTTCTTT.

This clonotype came up a few times. V usage is TRBV6-1 and J usage is TRBJ2-7; TRBD2 matches at 12 bases. The J segment lost 5 bases and the V segment lost 9 bases, leaving 11 bases of the junction unmatched. CDR3 size: 15 residues. Germline-derived CDR1 and CDR2 are MNHNS and SASEGT. DNA of the CDR3: TGTGCCAGTAGCGAACTAGCGGGGGGCCGGAACGAGCAGTACTTC. It is translated as CASSELAGGRNEQYF.